This TCR beta chain was sequenced for a study of T cell responses to AZD1222 COVID-19 vaccine. Study-wide results and limits: Nearly half of spike-specific TCRs reportedly go after variant regions that carry no mutations. Sampling that yielded the repertoires occurred only after the peak T cell response. Spike as a whole was targeted by vaccine-associated CD4 TCRs, dominant at 160-218 and 743-854. Donors were chiefly white British, with a greater number of females, and clonal diversity was perhaps underestimated.

Measured with immunoSEQ multiplex PCR; TCRdb has only the in-frame clones, and not every one. In the table there are about 150,000 clones, around 85% of which are singletons. Per the germline V gene, CDR1 is SGHDT and CDR2 is YYEEEE. This CDR3 is 15 amino acids long. V lost 3 bases, J lost 4 bases, and 16 bases lay in between. Turning to this clone: The antigen is not known.

The chain uses TRBV5-6 and TRBJ1-2, with a possible D match to TRBD1 (6 bases). This receptor was taken from an adult in good health. Sequences were derived from peripheral blood, sampled on day 0 of MenACWY control vaccination. The CDR3 nucleotides are TGTGCCAGCAGCTCCTGGAGGAACAGGGCCTATGGCTACACCTTC. It is translated as CASSSWRNRAYGYTF.